Shown below are 31 T cell receptor beta chains from a single sample sequenced in a study of CXCR3-negative and CXCR3-positive naive CD8 T cells. UMI-labeled 5' RACE yielded the TRB cDNA libraries. TCRdb reprocessed the 5' RACE reads and reports one entry per CDR3 protein, with no DNA. Here the sample table reports tens of thousands of distinct CDR3 sequences. Sequences were obtained from memory CD8+ T cells from blood. These receptors originate from a human donor in good health. Some clones in this sample may be carry-over from other donors' samples.

The chain uses TRBV29-1 and TRBJ1-1; TCRdb returns TRBD1, unconfirmable since there is no DNA. This CDR3 has 15 amino acids. Per the germline V gene, CDR1 is SQVTM and CDR2 is ANQGSEA. CDR3 residues: CSVASSGAWGTEAFF.

The chain has TRBV29-1 and TRBJ2-5; TCRdb's assignment of TRBD1 cannot be checked, as there is no DNA. Germline V gene data show CDR1 as SQVTM and CDR2 as ANQGSEA. This CDR3 spans 14 amino acids. CDR3: CSTWDRDQEETQYF.

V is TRBV5-1 and J is TRBJ2-2; lacking DNA, the TRBD1 call made by TCRdb goes unchecked. CDR3 size: 16 residues. The germline gives CDR1 SGHRS, CDR2 YFSETQ. Here the CDR3 reads CASSLTLQGVTGELFF.

This rearrangement joins TRBV28 to TRBJ1-1. This CDR3 contains 15 residues. Germline-derived CDR1 and CDR2 are MDHEN and SYDVKM. CDR3 sequence reads: CASSPSGQKNTEAFF.

CDR3 region: CASSPGQGGVNEQFF. The chain recombines TRBV5-1 with TRBJ2-1; TCRdb reports TRBD1, a call that lacks DNA to check it against. The V gene's germline CDR1 is SGHRS and CDR2 YFSETQ. CDR3 length equals 15 residues.

V usage is TRBV7-6 and J usage is TRBJ1-1; the TCRdb call, TRBD1, lacks DNA for checking. CDR1 is SGHVS and CDR2 is FNYEAQ in the germline V gene. The CDR3 covers 14 residues. The CDR3 here is CASSLTGGDPEAFF. Combining the CDR3 with reference TRBV7-6 and TRBJ1-1 gives the whole variable domain GAGVSQSPRYKVTKRGQDVALRCDPISGHVSLYWYRQALGQGPEFLTYFNYEAQQDKSGLPNDRFSAERPEGSISTLTIQRTEQRDSAMYRCASSLTGGDPEAFFGQGTRLTVV.

The V call is TRBV25-1, the J call TRBJ1-4; TCRdb calls TRBD1, which cannot be checked without DNA. CDR1 and CDR2 (germline): MGHDK, SYGVNS. This CDR3 has 16 residues. CDR3 amino acids: CASSAPDRGKDEKLFF.

The rearrangement uses TRBV27 and TRBJ2-1; TCRdb returns TRBD2, unconfirmable since there is no DNA. The CDR3 covers 13 residues. CDR1 is MNHEY, CDR2 SMNVEV, per germline (reference sequence). The CDR3 reads CASSLLSGNEQFF.

V and J are TRBV4-3 and TRBJ2-7; the TRBD1 assignment by TCRdb is unverifiable without DNA. Per germline, CDR1 LGHNA and CDR2 YSLEER. This CDR3 is built from 14 residues. The CDR3 is CASSHGQGSYEQYF.

The V gene is TRBV29-1, the J gene TRBJ1-2; TCRdb indicates TRBD1, and absent DNA this call remains unverified. Germline-derived CDR1 and CDR2 are SQVTM and ANQGSEA. The CDR3 totals 16 residues. The CDR3 sequence: CSALGLSPNRGDGYTF.

V and J are TRBV20-1 and TRBJ1-5; there is no DNA to check the TCRdb D call of TRBD1. Germline assignment: CDR1 DFQATT and CDR2 SNEGSKA (reference sequence). There are 14 residues in the CDR3. The CDR3 reads CSAGTGGDVQPQHF.

This chain connects TRBV29-1 to TRBJ2-5; TCRdb proposes TRBD2, but this gene call is untestable without DNA. The germline CDR1 and CDR2 sequences are SQVTM and ANQGSEA. The CDR3 is 16 residues long. The CDR3 loop is CSVTGTSGVDAETQYF.

The chain is built from TRBV4-3 and TRBJ1-3; the TRBD1 assignment by TCRdb is unverifiable without DNA. This CDR3 is 19 amino acids long. Germline lookup yields CDR1 LGHNA and CDR2 YSLEER. The CDR3 is CASSQDRGTGDWSGNTIYF.

The chain couples TRBV29-1 to TRBJ1-3. Looked up from germline, CDR1 is SQVTM and CDR2 is ANQGSEA. CDR3 length: 12 amino acids. The CDR3 loop reads CSAAFSGNTIYF.

The chain employs TRBV21-1 and TRBJ2-5. TRBV21-1 represents a pseudogene. The CDR3 has 15 amino acids. The CDR3: CASSKVTGHQETQYF.

The V and J genes are TRBV28 and TRBJ2-7; TCRdb's D call, TRBD2, is unchecked because there is no DNA. The germline V gene has CDR1 MDHEN and CDR2 SYDVKM. The CDR3 has 14 amino acids. This CDR3 is CASSSRLAVYEQYF.

The V gene is TRBV9, the J gene TRBJ1-4; TCRdb selects TRBD1, and the lack of DNA leaves this call unchecked. This CDR3 has 14 residues. The germline gives CDR1 SGDLS, CDR2 YYNGEE. The CDR3 is CASNQGGLGEKLFF.

V and J are TRBV29-1 and TRBJ2-7. The V gene's germline CDR1 is SQVTM and CDR2 ANQGSEA. This CDR3 is 12 amino acids long. The CDR3 sequence: CSVKSTDYEQYF.

The V call is TRBV11-2, the J call TRBJ2-7. This CDR3 comprises 15 residues. Germline loops: CDR1 SGHAT, CDR2 FQNNGV. The CDR3 protein is CASSLAADGAYEQYF.

The chain combines TRBV28 with TRBJ2-4; TCRdb selects TRBD2, and the lack of DNA leaves this call unchecked. From germline, CDR1 is MDHEN and CDR2 SYDVKM. CDR3 length equals 15 residues. The CDR3 sequence is CASAQRAGGVNIQYF.

The chain's CDR3 is CASSLYGIKETQYF. This chain joins TRBV28 and TRBJ2-5; checking the TCRdb D call of TRBD1 is not possible without DNA. The germline CDR1 and CDR2 sequences are MDHEN and SYDVKM. This CDR3 is built from 14 residues.

The chain employs TRBV20-1 and TRBJ1-6; as DNA is missing, the TRBD1 call by TCRdb cannot be tested. Germline V gene sequence: CDR1 DFQATT, CDR2 SNEGSKA (reference sequence). The CDR3 spans 15 residues. The CDR3 is CSARDPGRQASPLHF.

The rearrangement links TRBV7-6 to TRBJ1-5. This CDR3 region has 13 residues. Germline CDR1 SGHVS, CDR2 FNYEAQ. CDR3 protein: CASSLKGYQPQHF.

V gene TRBV12-5 combines with J gene TRBJ2-7; the D call of TRBD1 rests on TCRdb alone, since no DNA is present to check it. Germline lookup yields CDR1 LGHNT and CDR2 FRNRAP. The length of the CDR3 is 13 residues. CDR3 sequence reads: CASGELGGYEQYF.

V is TRBV7-2 and J is TRBJ2-1. CDR1 is SGHTA, CDR2 FQGNSA, per germline. This CDR3 has 16 amino acids. The chain's CDR3 is CASSLDGRGSYNEQFF.

The chain is built from TRBV7-2 and TRBJ2-1; TCRdb gives TRBD2 as the D gene, but with no DNA this cannot be confirmed. Germline V gene sequence: CDR1 SGHTA, CDR2 FQGNSA. This CDR3 region has 17 residues. CDR3: CASSYTPGLAGNNEQFF.

The gene calls are TRBV15 and TRBJ2-2; TCRdb returns TRBD1, unconfirmable since there is no DNA. Germline V CDR1 and CDR2: LNHNV, YYDKDF (reference sequence). The CDR3 has 13 residues. This chain's CDR3 is CATSSRGSGELFF.

The rearrangement uses TRBV6-2 or TRBV6-3 and TRBJ1-1; TCRdb returns TRBD1, unconfirmable since there is no DNA. The CDR3 spans 14 residues. The germline CDR1 and CDR2 sequences are MNHEY and SVGEGT. CDR3 amino acids: CASSSNREIFEAFF.

This chain connects TRBV5-1 to TRBJ2-2. CDR1 is SGHRS and CDR2 is YFSETQ in the germline V gene. This CDR3 is 14 amino acids long. The CDR3 is CASSLSGNTGELFF.

J is TRBJ2-1 and V is TRBV24-1; TCRdb's assignment of TRBD1 cannot be checked, as there is no DNA. CDR3 length: 13 residues. The V gene's germline CDR1 is KGHDR and CDR2 SFDVKD. This chain's CDR3 is CATSENDREQQFF.

The J gene is TRBJ2-1, the V gene TRBV29-1. Germline-derived CDR1 and CDR2 are SQVTM and ANQGSEA. This CDR3 region has 15 residues. CDR3 in amino acids: CSVEGPGIPYNEQFF.